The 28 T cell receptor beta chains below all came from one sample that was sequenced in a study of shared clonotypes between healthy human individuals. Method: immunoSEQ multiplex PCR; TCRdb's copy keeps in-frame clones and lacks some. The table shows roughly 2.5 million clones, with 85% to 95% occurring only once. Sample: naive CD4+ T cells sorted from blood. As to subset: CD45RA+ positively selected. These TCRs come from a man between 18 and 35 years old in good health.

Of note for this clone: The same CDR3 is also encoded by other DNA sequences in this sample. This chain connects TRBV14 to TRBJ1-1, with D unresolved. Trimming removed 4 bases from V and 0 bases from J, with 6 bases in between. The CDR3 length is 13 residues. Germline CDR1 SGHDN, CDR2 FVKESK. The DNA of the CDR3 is TGTGCCAGCAGCCCCTCCATGAACACTGAAGCTTTCTTT. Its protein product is CASSPSMNTEAFF.

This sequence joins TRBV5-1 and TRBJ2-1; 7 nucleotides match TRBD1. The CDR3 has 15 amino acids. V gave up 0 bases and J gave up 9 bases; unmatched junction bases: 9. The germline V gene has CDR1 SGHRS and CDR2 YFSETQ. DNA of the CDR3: TGCGCCAGCAGCTTGGTGGACAGGAGCAAGGGTGAGCAGTTCTTC. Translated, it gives CASSLVDRSKGEQFF.

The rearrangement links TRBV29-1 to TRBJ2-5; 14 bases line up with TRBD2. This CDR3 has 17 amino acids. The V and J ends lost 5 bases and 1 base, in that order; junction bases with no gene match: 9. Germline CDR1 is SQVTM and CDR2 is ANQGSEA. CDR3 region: CSVRTSGRTITQETQYF. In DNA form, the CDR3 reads TGCAGCGTTAGGACTAGCGGGAGGACCATTACCCAAGAGACCCAGTACTTC. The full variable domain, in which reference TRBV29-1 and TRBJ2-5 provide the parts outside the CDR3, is SAVISQKPSRDICQRGTSLTIQCQVDSQVTMMFWYRQQPGQSLTLIATANQGSEATYESGFVIDKFPISRPNLTFSTLTVSNMSPEDSSIYLCSVRTSGRTITQETQYFGPGTRLLVL.

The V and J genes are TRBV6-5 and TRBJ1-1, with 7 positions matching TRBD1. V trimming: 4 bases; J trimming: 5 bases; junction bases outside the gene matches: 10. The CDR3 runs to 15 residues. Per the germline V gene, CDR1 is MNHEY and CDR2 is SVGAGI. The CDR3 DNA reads TGTGCCAGCAGTTCACCACAGGGGAAATCAACTGAAGCTTTCTTT. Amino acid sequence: CASSSPQGKSTEAFF.

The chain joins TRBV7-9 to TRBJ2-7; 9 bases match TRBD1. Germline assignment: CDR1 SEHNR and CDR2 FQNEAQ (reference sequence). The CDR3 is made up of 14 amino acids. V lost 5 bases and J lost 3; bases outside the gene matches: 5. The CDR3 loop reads CASSRQGVNYEQYF. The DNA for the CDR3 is TGTGCCAGCAGCCGACAGGGGGTAAACTACGAGCAGTACTTC.

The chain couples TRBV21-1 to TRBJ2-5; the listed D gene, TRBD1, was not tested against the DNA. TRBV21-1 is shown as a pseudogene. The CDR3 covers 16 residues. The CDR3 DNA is TGTGCCAGCAGCAAAGAAGGGGTCCTCCGACAAGAGACCCAGTACTTC. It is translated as CASSKEGVLRQETQYF.

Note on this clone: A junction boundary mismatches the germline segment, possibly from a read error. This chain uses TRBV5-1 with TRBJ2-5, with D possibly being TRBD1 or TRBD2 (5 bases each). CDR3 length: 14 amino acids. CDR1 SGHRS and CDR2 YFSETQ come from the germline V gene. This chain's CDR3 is CASSLGTEGETQYF. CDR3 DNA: TGCGCCAGCAGTTTGGGGACCGAGGGAGAGACCCAGTACTTC.

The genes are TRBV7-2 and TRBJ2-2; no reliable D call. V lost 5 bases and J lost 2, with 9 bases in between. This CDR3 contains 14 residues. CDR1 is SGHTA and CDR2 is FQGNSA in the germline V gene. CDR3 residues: CASSPQRNTGELFF. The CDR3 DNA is TGTGCCAGCAGCCCGCAGAGAAACACCGGGGAGCTGTTTTTT.

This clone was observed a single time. The CDR3 spells CASRSQGRGVFKRNYGYTF. The CDR3 DNA is TGTGCCAGCAGAAGTCAGGGGAGGGGGGTTTTCAAAAGGAACTATGGCTACACCTTC. The chain carries TRBV28 and TRBJ1-2; D is possibly TRBD1 (6 bases). The V gene's germline CDR1 is MDHEN and CDR2 SYDVKM. V was clipped by 6 bases and J by 2 bases, with 28 bases between them. This CDR3 is 19 amino acids long.

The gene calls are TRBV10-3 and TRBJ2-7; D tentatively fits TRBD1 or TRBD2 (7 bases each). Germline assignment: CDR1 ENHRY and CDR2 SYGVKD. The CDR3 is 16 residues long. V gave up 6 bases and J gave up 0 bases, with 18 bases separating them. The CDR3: CAIRGGTDRSSYEQYF. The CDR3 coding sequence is TGTGCCATCAGGGGAGGGACAGATCGGAGCTCCTACGAGCAGTACTTC.

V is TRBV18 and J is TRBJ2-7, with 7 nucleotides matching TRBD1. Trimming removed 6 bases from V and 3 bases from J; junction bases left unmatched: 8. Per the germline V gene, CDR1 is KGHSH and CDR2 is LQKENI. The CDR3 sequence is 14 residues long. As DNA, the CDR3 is TGTGCCAGCTCGCCCGGGACAGTGGGCTACGAGCAGTACTTC. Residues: CASSPGTVGYEQYF.

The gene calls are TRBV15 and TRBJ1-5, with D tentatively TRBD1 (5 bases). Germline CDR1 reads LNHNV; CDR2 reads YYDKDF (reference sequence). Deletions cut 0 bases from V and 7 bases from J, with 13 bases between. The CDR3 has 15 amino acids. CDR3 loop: CATSRDPGGGQPQHF. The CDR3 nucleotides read TGTGCCACCAGCAGAGATCCTGGGGGGGGACAGCCCCAGCATTTT.

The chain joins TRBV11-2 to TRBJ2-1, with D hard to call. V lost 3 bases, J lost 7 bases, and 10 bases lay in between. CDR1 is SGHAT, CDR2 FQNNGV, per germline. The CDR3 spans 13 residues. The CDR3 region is CASSFDPLNEQFF. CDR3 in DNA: TGTGCCAGCAGCTTTGATCCGCTAAATGAGCAGTTCTTC.

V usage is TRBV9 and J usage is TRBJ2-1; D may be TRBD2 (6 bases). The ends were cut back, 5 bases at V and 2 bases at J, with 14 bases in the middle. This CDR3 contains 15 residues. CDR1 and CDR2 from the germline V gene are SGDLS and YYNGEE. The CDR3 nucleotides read TGTGCCAGCAGTTCCGGGACTCCCACCTACAATGAGCAGTTCTTC. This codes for CASSSGTPTYNEQFF.

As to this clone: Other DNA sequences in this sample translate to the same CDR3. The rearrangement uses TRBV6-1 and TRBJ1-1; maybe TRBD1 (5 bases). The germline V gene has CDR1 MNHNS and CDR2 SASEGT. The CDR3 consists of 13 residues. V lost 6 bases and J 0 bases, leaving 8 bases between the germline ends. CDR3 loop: CASRGRMNTEAFF. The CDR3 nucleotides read TGTGCCAGCAGGGGACGGATGAACACTGAAGCTTTCTTT.

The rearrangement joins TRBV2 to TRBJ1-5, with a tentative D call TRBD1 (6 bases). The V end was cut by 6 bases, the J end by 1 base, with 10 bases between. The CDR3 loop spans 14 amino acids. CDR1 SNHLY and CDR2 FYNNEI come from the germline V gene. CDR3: CASRADSSNQPQHF. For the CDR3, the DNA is TGTGCCAGCAGGGCGGACAGCAGCAATCAGCCCCAGCATTTT.

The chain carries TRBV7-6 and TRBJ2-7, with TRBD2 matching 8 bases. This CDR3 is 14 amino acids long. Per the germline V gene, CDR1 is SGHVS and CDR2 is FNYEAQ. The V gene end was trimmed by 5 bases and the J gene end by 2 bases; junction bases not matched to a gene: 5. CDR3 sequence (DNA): TGTGCCAGCAGCGATAGCGGGGCTACCTACGAGCAGTACTTC. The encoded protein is CASSDSGATYEQYF.

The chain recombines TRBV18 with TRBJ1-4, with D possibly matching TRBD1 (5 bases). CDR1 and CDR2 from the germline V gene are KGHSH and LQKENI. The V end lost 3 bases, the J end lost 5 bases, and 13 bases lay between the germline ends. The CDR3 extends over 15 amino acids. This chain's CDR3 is CASSPSSGDNEKLFF. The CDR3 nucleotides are TGTGCCAGCTCACCCAGTTCGGGGGACAATGAAAAACTGTTTTTT.

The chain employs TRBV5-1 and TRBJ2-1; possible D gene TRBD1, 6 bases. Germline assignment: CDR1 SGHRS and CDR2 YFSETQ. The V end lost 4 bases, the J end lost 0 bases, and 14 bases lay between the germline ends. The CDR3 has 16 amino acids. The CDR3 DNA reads TGCGCCAGCAGCGTAGGGATGACAGGCTCCTACAATGAGCAGTTCTTC. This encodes CASSVGMTGSYNEQFF.

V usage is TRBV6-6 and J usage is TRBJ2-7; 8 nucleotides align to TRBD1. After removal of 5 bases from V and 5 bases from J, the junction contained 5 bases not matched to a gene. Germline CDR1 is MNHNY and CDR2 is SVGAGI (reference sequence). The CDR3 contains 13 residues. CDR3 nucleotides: TGTGCCAGCAGTATGGACAGGGCAAACGAGCAGTACTTC. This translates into CASSMDRANEQYF.

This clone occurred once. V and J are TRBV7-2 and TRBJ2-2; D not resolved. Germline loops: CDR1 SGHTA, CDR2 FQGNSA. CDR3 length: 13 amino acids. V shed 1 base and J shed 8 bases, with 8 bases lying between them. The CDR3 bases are TGTGCCAGCAGCTTAGGCTATTTGGGGGAGCTGTTTTTT. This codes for CASSLGYLGELFF.

The CDR3 here is CASSKDRDQPQHF. The CDR3 region has the DNA TGTGCCAGCAGCAAGGACAGGGATCAGCCCCAGCATTTT. This chain connects TRBV6-5 to TRBJ1-5; 8 nucleotides line up with TRBD1. The trim removed 6 bases at V and 5 bases at J, leaving 3 bases unmatched. Looked up from germline, CDR1 is MNHEY and CDR2 is SVGAGI. The CDR3 is 13 amino acids.

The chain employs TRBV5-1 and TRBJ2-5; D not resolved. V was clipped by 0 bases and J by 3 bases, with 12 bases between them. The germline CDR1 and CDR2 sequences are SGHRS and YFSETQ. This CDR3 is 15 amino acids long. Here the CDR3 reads CASSLGPEREETQYF. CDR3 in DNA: TGCGCCAGCAGCTTGGGGCCGGAAAGGGAAGAGACCCAGTACTTC.

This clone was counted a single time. In DNA form, the CDR3 reads TGTGCCAGCAGCAAACTAGCGGGGGAAAGGGGTGAGCAGTTCTTC. It specifies CASSKLAGERGEQFF. The chain links TRBV28 to TRBJ2-1; 11 bases match TRBD2. Trimming at V came to 6 bases and at J to 9 bases, leaving 10 bases not matched to a gene. This CDR3 has 15 residues. Germline V gives CDR1 MDHEN, CDR2 SYDVKM.

CDR3 DNA sequence: TGTGCCAGCAGCGCGGGACCCCTTGGAGGCTACACCTTC. Translated: CASSAGPLGGYTF. V and J are TRBV7-6 and TRBJ1-2, with a tentative D call TRBD1 (5 bases). Trimming shortened V by 5 bases and J by 8 bases, and 15 bases separated the two germline ends. The CDR3 runs to 13 residues. Germline CDR1 and CDR2: SGHVS and FNYEAQ.

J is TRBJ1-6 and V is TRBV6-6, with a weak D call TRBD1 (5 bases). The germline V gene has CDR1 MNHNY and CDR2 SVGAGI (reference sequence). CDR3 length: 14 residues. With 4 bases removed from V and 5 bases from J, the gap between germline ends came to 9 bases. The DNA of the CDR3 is TGTGCCAGCAGTTCGGGACGGAATAATTCACCCCTCCACTTT. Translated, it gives CASSSGRNNSPLHF.

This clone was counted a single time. This CDR3 is CASSTGRFTDTQYF. For the CDR3, the DNA is TGTGCCAGCTCCACCGGGCGGTTCACAGATACGCAGTATTTT. This sequence joins TRBV18 and TRBJ2-3; D is undetermined. This CDR3 region has 14 residues. The ends were cut back, 6 bases at V and 2 bases at J, with 12 bases in the middle. Germline V gene sequence: CDR1 KGHSH, CDR2 LQKENI. Full variable domain (outside the CDR3, taken from reference TRBV18 and TRBJ2-3): NAGVMQNPRHLVRRRGQEARLRCSPMKGHSHVYWYRQLPEEGLKFMVYLQKENIIDESGMPKERFSAEFPKEGPSILRIQQVVRGDSAAYFCASSTGRFTDTQYFGPGTRLTVL.

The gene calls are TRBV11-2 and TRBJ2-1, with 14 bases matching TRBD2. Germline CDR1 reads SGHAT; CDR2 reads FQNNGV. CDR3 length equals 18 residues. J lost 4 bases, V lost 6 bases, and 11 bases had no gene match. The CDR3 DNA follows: TGTGCCAGCAGAGCAGGGACTAGCGGGGGCCAAGCTTACAATGAGCAGTTCTTC. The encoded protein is CASRAGTSGGQAYNEQFF.